Shown below are 29 T cell receptor beta chains from a single sample sequenced in a study of read filtering for tumor transcriptome and immune sequencing. From around 440 ng of RNA, a library with molecular barcoded alpha/delta and beta/gamma adaptors was made. MiXCR, applied by TCRdb to the reads, yields one record per CDR3 protein. In the table there are 9,000 to 9,500 distinct CDR3 sequences, about a sixth of which are singletons. Specimen: a population of CD138-negative cells sorted from bone marrow. The receptors here all came from a donor aged 40 or over with multiple myeloma.

In the case of this clonotype: A far larger clone is one nucleotide away, so this likely arose from a read error. This chain uses TRBV5-1 with TRBJ1-4; D gene unclear. The length of the CDR3 is 13 residues. Germline V gene lookup returns CDR1 SGHRS and CDR2 YFSETQ. The CDR3 sequence is CASSLSGIDTRYF. Here the CDR3 DNA reads TGCGCCAGCAGCTTGTCCGGAATAGATACGCGGTATTTT.

This clonotype has a handful of counts. This could be a read error, since a much larger clone is one nucleotide away. J is TRBJ2-7 and V is TRBV20-1; no definite D call. In germline, CDR1 is DFQATT, CDR2 SNEGSKA (reference sequence). This CDR3 region has 13 residues. The CDR3 reads CSARDSATYEQCF. The CDR3, as DNA: TGCAGTGCTAGAGATTCCGCGACCTACGAGCAGTGCTTC.

Ten or more counts support this clonotype. This chain uses TRBV6-2 or TRBV6-3 with TRBJ2-7; 10 positions match TRBD1. The CDR3 spans 12 residues. The germline CDR1 and CDR2 sequences are MNHEY and SVGEGT. The ends lost 6 bases at V and 6 bases at J; junction bases unmatched: 2. The CDR3 DNA follows: TGTGCCAGCAGCCGGACAGGGGGCGAGCAGTACTTC. Residues: CASSRTGGEQYF.

This clonotype appeared many times. The gene calls are TRBV5-4 and TRBJ2-1; D gene uncertain. Trimming left V 3 bases short and J 10 bases short, with 11 bases between. This CDR3 region has 12 residues. Germline loops: CDR1 SGHNT, CDR2 YYREEE (reference sequence). Here the CDR3 reads CASSSIANEQFF. The CDR3 region has the DNA TGTGCCAGCAGCTCCATAGCTAACGAGCAGTTCTTC.

Ten or more counts support this clonotype. This chain links TRBV7-8 with TRBJ1-5, with 8 bases identical to TRBD1. V was clipped by 8 bases and J by 3 bases; unmatched bases: 12. The CDR3 loop spans 16 amino acids. Per germline, CDR1 SGHVS and CDR2 FQNEAQ. The CDR3 DNA is TGTGCCAGCGACAGTAGACAGGGGAAGATCAATCAGCCCCAGCATTTT. Its translation is CASDSRQGKINQPQHF.

This clonotype showed up many times. The chain has TRBV6-2 or TRBV6-3 and TRBJ2-2; the match to TRBD1 covers 9 bases. V lost 6 bases and J lost 6; bases outside the gene matches: 14. Germline V gives CDR1 MNHEY, CDR2 SVGEGT. The CDR3 has 17 residues. The CDR3 is CASSQPGGQGSAGELFF. In nucleotides, the CDR3 is TGTGCCAGCAGCCAGCCGGGTGGACAGGGGTCGGCCGGGGAGCTGTTTTTT.

This clonotype is medium-sized (0.01 to 0.1%) within its sample. The V gene is TRBV12-5, the J gene TRBJ2-7, with D possibly matching TRBD1 (6 bases). The germline CDR1 and CDR2 sequences are LGHNT and FRNRAP. Trimming left V 1 base short and J 4 bases short, with 11 bases between. This CDR3 has 14 amino acids. CDR3 nucleotide sequence: TGTGCTAGTGGTTTGGAGCAGGGGTCGTACGAGCAGTACTTC. Translating it yields CASGLEQGSYEQYF.

This clonotype was counted at least ten times. V and J are TRBV27 and TRBJ2-2, with 7 bases lining up with TRBD1. V gave up 5 bases and J gave up 6 bases; unmatched junction bases: 6. CDR1 is MNHEY and CDR2 is SMNVEV in the germline V gene (reference sequence). CDR3 size: 14 residues. Written as DNA, the CDR3 is TGTGCCAGCAGTCCAGGACAGGACGCCGGGGAGCTGTTTTTT. Translation gives CASSPGQDAGELFF.

This clonotype was recorded many times. CDR3 in DNA: TGCAGTGGGGGACAGGAACGTCACTACGAGCAGTACTTC. Amino acids: CSGGQERHYEQYF. The J gene is TRBJ2-7, the V gene TRBV20-1, with TRBD1 matching 8 bases. This CDR3 is built from 13 residues. V lost 7 bases, J lost 3 bases, and 8 bases stayed unmatched. Germline V gives CDR1 DFQATT, CDR2 SNEGSKA (reference sequence).

This clonotype was counted ten times or more. This may arise from a read error, as a much more abundant clone is one base away. This chain connects TRBV4-1 to TRBJ1-4, with TRBD1 identical over 11 bases. The V and J ends lost 0 bases and 16 bases, in that order; junction bases with no gene match: 13. The CDR3 totals 16 residues. CDR1 is MGHRA, CDR2 YSYEKL, per germline. Here the CDR3 reads CASSQDPSGTGGVKFF. The CDR3 coding sequence is TGCGCCAGCAGCCAAGACCCCTCCGGGACAGGGGGGGTAAAGTTTTTT.

This chain joins TRBV7-2 and TRBJ2-3; perhaps TRBD1 as D (5 bases). The V end lost 9 bases, the J end lost 2 bases, and 12 bases lay between the germline ends. CDR3 length: 13 amino acids. Germline V gene sequence: CDR1 SGHTA, CDR2 FQGNSA. CDR3 in amino acids: CARGQEATDTQYF. The DNA for the CDR3 is TGTGCCAGAGGACAAGAAGCCACAGATACGCAGTATTTT. Complete variable domain (other parts from reference TRBV7-2 and TRBJ2-3): GAGVSQSPSNKVTEKGKDVELRCDPISGHTALYWYRQSLGQGLEFLIYFQGNSAPDKSGLPSDRFSAERTGGSVSTLTIQRTQQEDSAVYLCARGQEATDTQYFGPGTRLTVL.

This clonotype was seen a few times. Given a far larger clone just one base away, this is likely a sequencing read error. The genes are TRBV6-1 and TRBJ2-3, with 11 bases aligning to TRBD2. Germline V CDR1 and CDR2: MNHNS, SASEGT. V was clipped by 6 bases and J by 10 bases; unmatched bases: 15. This CDR3 contains 16 residues. CDR3 in DNA: TGTGCCAGCAGCCCCTTTGGTGGTAGCGGGAGGGATTCGCAGTATTTT. It is translated as CASSPFGGSGRDSQYF.

This clonotype was found many times. An end of the junction does not agree with germline; a read error may underlie this. CDR3 region: CAISDGTSGRSSTDTRYF. DNA of the CDR3: TGTGCCATCAGTGACGGGACTAGCGGGAGGTCTAGCACAGATACGCGGTATTTT. The chain recombines TRBV10-3 with TRBJ2-3, with TRBD2 identical over 15 bases. The CDR3 is 18 amino acids. Germline V CDR1 and CDR2: ENHRY, SYGVKD.

In its sample, this clonotype was seen many times. The chain employs TRBV6-5 and TRBJ1-2; D ambiguous. CDR1 and CDR2 from the germline V gene are MNHEY and SVGAGI. Trimming left V 6 bases short and J 3 bases short, with 11 bases between. This CDR3 is built from 13 residues. This CDR3 reads CASSRPADYGYTF. In DNA form, the CDR3 reads TGTGCCAGCAGCCGGCCGGCCGACTATGGCTACACCTTC.

This clonotype was seen many times. The genes are TRBV20-1 and TRBJ1-1; 8 nucleotides match TRBD1. The germline CDR1 and CDR2 sequences are DFQATT and SNEGSKA (reference sequence). This CDR3 is built from 14 residues. V trimming: 4 bases; J trimming: 8 bases; junction bases outside the gene matches: 12. CDR3 region: CSATRQGSRVEAFF. CDR3 DNA sequence: TGCAGTGCTACCCGACAGGGGTCGAGGGTGGAAGCTTTCTTT.

This clonotype came up many times. The J gene is TRBJ2-5, the V gene TRBV29-1, with no clear D. This CDR3 has 12 amino acids. Trimming removed 5 bases from V and 5 bases from J, with 12 bases in between. Germline V CDR1 and CDR2: SQVTM, ANQGSEA. CDR3: CSVRALPETQYF. For the CDR3, the DNA is TGCAGCGTTCGGGCCCTGCCCGAGACCCAGTACTTC.

In its sample, this clonotype was seen many times. The junction departs from the called germline gene at one end, perhaps through a read error. The rearrangement joins TRBV4-3 to TRBJ1-1; weak D call: TRBD1 (6 bases). Germline V gene lookup returns CDR1 LGHNA and CDR2 YSLEER. This CDR3 is 14 amino acids long. In DNA form, the CDR3 reads TGCGCCAGCAGCCAAGAGGGGGCCGGGACTGAAGCCTTCTTT. Protein: CASSQEGAGTEAFF.

This clonotype has at least ten counts. Just one base apart from a much larger clone, this may be a read error. This CDR3 is missing its conserved last phenylalanine or tryptophan, likely due to a read error. V is TRBV7-9 and J is TRBJ1-1, with a tentative D call TRBD1 (5 bases). Trimming stripped 7 bases from V and 5 bases from J, with 17 bases between. CDR3 length: 14 amino acids. The germline V gene encodes CDR1 SEHNR and CDR2 FQNEAQ (reference sequence). CDR3 DNA sequence: TGTGCCAGCACCGACGTCAGGGTGGGGACTGAAGCTTTCCTT. It codes for CASTDVRVGTEAFL.

This clonotype was observed at least ten times. The rearrangement links TRBV28 to TRBJ2-5, with TRBD2 identical over 11 bases. Germline loops: CDR1 MDHEN, CDR2 SYDVKM. The V segment lost 6 bases and the J segment 4 bases; nucleotides outside the gene matches: 4. The CDR3 has 14 residues. The CDR3 region has the DNA TGTGCCAGCAGGGAGACTAGCGGGGTAGAGACCCAGTACTTC. Translation gives CASRETSGVETQYF. The full variable domain, rest sourced from reference TRBV28 and TRBJ2-5, is DVKVTQSSRYLVKRTGEKVFLECVQDMDHENMFWYRQDPGLGLRLIYFSYDVKMKEKGDIPEGYSVSREKKERFSLILESASTNQTSMYLCASRETSGVETQYFGPGTRLLVL.

This clonotype was seen repeatedly, ten times or more. The genes are TRBV23-1 and TRBJ1-1; no definite D call. TRBV23-1 is an open reading frame whose function is uncertain. The CDR3 has 14 amino acids. V dropped 2 bases and J dropped 1 base, with 8 bases sitting between them. CDR3 coding DNA: TGCGCCAGCAGTCAAGGTCGGACGAACACTGAAGCTTTCTTT. Translating it yields CASSQGRTNTEAFF.

The sample holds many counts of this clonotype. This CDR3 is CASSLGAAPKGEQFF. The CDR3 bases are TGTGCCAGCAGCTTAGGGGCAGCTCCTAAGGGTGAGCAGTTCTTC. The rearrangement links TRBV11-3 to TRBJ2-1; D call uncertain. The V gene's germline CDR1 is SGHNT and CDR2 YENEEA. There are 15 residues in the CDR3. Deletions cut 1 base from V and 9 bases from J, with 16 bases between.

This clonotype was counted many times. The J gene is TRBJ2-3, the V gene TRBV20-1; D is possibly TRBD2 (6 bases). This CDR3 contains 11 residues. In germline, CDR1 is DFQATT, CDR2 SNEGSKA (reference sequence). DNA of the CDR3: TGCCCCGGAGTCGGGAGTATCACGCAGTATTTT. The encoded protein is CPGVGSITQYF.

There are many counts of this clonotype. The chain couples TRBV5-1 to TRBJ2-5; D perhaps matches TRBD2 (5 bases). Looked up from germline, CDR1 is SGHRS and CDR2 is YFSETQ. V lost 0 bases and J 4 bases, leaving 10 bases between the germline ends. The CDR3 is 14 residues long. For the CDR3, the DNA is TGCGCCAGCAGCTTGGAATGGACTCCAGAGACCCAGTACTTC. Translated: CASSLEWTPETQYF.

This clonotype was recorded many times. The gene calls are TRBV7-6 and TRBJ2-7, with 11 nucleotides matching TRBD1. Germline lookup yields CDR1 SGHVS and CDR2 FNYEAQ. Germline trimming cut 5 bases from V and 7 bases from J; bases unmatched to any gene: 7. This CDR3 is 14 amino acids long. CDR3 region: CASSQGQGAGEQYF. The CDR3 DNA follows: TGTGCCAGCAGCCAAGGACAGGGGGCGGGGGAGCAGTACTTC.

By share of the sample, this clonotype is large. The junction departs from germline at one end; a sequencing error may be responsible. J is TRBJ2-6 and V is TRBV4-2; D gene ambiguous. Germline V gives CDR1 LGHNA, CDR2 YNFKEQ. This CDR3 spans 19 amino acids. This chain's CDR3 is CASSQEGSGRSSGANVLTF. The CDR3 DNA is TGCGCCAGCAGCCAAGAAGGGTCAGGCCGTAGCTCTGGGGCCAACGTCCTGACTTTC.

This clonotype was recorded many times. The rearrangement uses TRBV9 and TRBJ1-1; TRBD1 matches 10 bases. The CDR3 is 16 amino acids. Trimming took 0 bases from V and 5 from J; bases not matched to a gene: 7. Germline assignment: CDR1 SGDLS and CDR2 YYNGEE. CDR3: CASSVGFPGQGTEAFF. In nucleotides, the CDR3 is TGTGCCAGCAGCGTAGGGTTTCCGGGACAGGGGACTGAAGCTTTCTTT.

By share, this clonotype counts as medium-sized. This rearrangement joins TRBV28 to TRBJ1-1; 7 bases map to TRBD1. Trimming cost V 5 bases and J 0 bases; bases outside gene matches: 6. This CDR3 spans 15 amino acids. Germline CDR1 MDHEN, CDR2 SYDVKM. The CDR3 region is CASSPDRAMNTEAFF. As DNA, the CDR3 is TGTGCCAGCAGTCCCGACAGGGCGATGAACACTGAAGCTTTCTTT.

By sample fraction, this clonotype is medium-sized. This chain connects TRBV6-5 to TRBJ1-5, with D possibly matching TRBD1 (5 bases). V was cut by 5 bases and J by 7 bases, with 15 bases left in between. The germline gives CDR1 MNHEY, CDR2 SVGAGI. This CDR3 has 14 residues. The CDR3 bases are TGTGCCAGCAGTGGATGGGACCTAAGGCAGCCCCAGCATTTT. This translates into CASSGWDLRQPQHF.

This clonotype is medium-sized by share. The J gene is TRBJ1-2, the V gene TRBV4-3; 8 positions match TRBD1. The CDR3 covers 16 residues. V lost 2 bases and J lost 1; bases outside the gene matches: 6. Per germline, CDR1 LGHNA and CDR2 YSLEER. Written as DNA, the CDR3 is TGCGCCAGCAGCCAAAGGGACAGGCTGGATAACTATGGCTACACCTTC. It yields the protein CASSQRDRLDNYGYTF.